The clone carrying this T cell receptor (beta chain) was detected only a few times. 13 Jbeta primers and 60 Vbeta primers were used for the PCR. Generated by immunoSEQ multiplex PCR, the TCRdb table keeps only in-frame clones and is missing some. In the table there are 250,000 to 300,000 clones, around four fifths of which are singletons. This sample was included in a study of cytomegalovirus exposure and HLA in healthy donors. CDR1 and CDR2 (germline): SNHLY, FYNNEI. The V gene lost 1 base and the J gene lost 8 bases, with 14 bases spanning the gap. The CDR3 totals 15 residues. This chain joins TRBV2 and TRBJ1-4; D ambiguous. The receptor comes from a woman aged 40 to 50 in good health and CMV-seropositive. Sequencing used PBMCs. CDR3 sequence (DNA): TGTGCCAGCAGTGAAGACCCAGGCCGAGTGGAAAAACTGTTTTTT. It translates to CASSEDPGRVEKLFF.